This TCR beta chain was captured by sequencing in a study of long-term antiretroviral therapy in people with HIV. Study-wide points: Transplant donor controls retained higher diversity, though diversity increased after ART. The study found narrower CDR3 length ranges in HIV repertoires than in controls.

Only one count was recorded for this clone. Its antigen is currently unknown. This CDR3 contains 14 residues. Germline V gene data show CDR1 as SGHVS and CDR2 as FQNEAQ. V dropped 2 bases and J dropped 3 bases, with 8 bases sitting between them. An immunoSEQ assay, version v3.0, was performed at survey level. Produced via immunoSEQ multiplex PCR; TCRdb's table is partial and in-frame only. The top ten clones hold 7.9% of a sample with about 34,000 clones, about 80% of them seen once. The sequencing used unsorted PBMCs, collected 0.4 years before starting antiretroviral therapy. The sequence was collected from a man aged 18 to 30 with HIV. The genes are TRBV7-8 and TRBJ1-3; D may be TRBD1 (5 bases). The CDR3: CASSLRGVGNTIYF. The DNA of the CDR3 is TGTGCCAGCAGCTTACGAGGGGTTGGAAACACCATATATTTT.